This T cell receptor beta chain is from a study of cytomegalovirus exposure and HLA in healthy donors. General study results and limits: A later analysis linked some 17,000 TCR beta sequences to HLA alleles at 0.05 false discovery rate. CMV serostatus was the only recorded immune exposure for donors. It was reported in a later analysis that an Asian-associated ancestry cluster showed fewer N-insertions than the roughly 670-donor mean. While the bulk of TCR sequences proved rare, some public TCRs turned up in many donors.

As for this clone: Its cognate antigen is unknown.

PCR primers comprised 60 Vbeta and 13 Jbeta primers. Only in-frame clones appear in the TCRdb table, and some are missing; sequencing was by immunoSEQ multiplex PCR. Of some 200,000 clones in the sample, just under 85% were seen once. The CDR3 consists of 14 residues. The J segment lost 5 bases and the V segment lost 5 bases, leaving 6 bases of the junction unmatched. Germline V gene data show CDR1 as MNHNY and CDR2 as SVGAGI (reference sequence). This TCR came from a woman aged 40 to 50 in good health and CMV-seronegative. Sequenced: PBMCs. The rearrangement uses TRBV6-6 and TRBJ1-1; 9 bases are shared with TRBD1. The CDR3: CASSPGQGRTEAFF. In DNA, the CDR3 is TGTGCCAGCAGTCCAGGACAGGGGCGGACTGAAGCTTTCTTT.